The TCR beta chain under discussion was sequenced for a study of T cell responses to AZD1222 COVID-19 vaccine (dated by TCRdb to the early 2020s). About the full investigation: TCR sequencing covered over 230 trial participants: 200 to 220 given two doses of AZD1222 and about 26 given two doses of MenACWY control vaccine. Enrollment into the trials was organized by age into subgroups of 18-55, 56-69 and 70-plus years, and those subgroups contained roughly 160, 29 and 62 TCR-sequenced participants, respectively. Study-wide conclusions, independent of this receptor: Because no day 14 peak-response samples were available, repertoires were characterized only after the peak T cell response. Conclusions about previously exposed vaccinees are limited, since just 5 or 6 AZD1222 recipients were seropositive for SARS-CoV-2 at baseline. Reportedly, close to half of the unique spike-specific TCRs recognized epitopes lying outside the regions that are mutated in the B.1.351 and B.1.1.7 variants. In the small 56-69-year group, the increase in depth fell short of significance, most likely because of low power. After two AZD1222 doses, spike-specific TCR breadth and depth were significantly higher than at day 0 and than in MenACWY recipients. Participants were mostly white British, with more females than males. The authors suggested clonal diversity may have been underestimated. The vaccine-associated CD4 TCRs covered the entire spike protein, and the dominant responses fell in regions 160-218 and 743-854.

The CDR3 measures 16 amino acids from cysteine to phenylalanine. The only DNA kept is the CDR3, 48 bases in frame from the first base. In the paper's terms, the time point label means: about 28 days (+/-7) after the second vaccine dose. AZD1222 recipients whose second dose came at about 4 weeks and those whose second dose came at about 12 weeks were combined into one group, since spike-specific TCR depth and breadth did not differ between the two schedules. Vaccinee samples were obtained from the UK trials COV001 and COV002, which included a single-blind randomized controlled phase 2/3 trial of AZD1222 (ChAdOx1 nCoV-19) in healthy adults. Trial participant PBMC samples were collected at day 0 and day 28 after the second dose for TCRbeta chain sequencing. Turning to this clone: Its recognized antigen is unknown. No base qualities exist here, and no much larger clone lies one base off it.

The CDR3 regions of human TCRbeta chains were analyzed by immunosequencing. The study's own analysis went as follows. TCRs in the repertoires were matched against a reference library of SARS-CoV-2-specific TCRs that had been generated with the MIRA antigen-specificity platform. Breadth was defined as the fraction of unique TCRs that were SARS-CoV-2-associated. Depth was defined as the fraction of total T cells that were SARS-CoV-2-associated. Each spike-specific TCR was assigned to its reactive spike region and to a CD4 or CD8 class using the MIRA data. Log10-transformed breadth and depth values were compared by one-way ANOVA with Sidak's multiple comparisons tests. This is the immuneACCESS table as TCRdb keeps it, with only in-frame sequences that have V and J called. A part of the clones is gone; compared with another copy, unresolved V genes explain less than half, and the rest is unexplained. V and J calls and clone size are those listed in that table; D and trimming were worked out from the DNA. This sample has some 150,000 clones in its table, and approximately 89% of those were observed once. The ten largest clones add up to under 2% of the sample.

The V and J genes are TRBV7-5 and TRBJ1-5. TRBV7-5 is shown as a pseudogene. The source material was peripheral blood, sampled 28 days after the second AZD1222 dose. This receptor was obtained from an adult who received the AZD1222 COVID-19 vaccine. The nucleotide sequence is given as TGTGCCAGAAACATTAAAGGGACTTATAGCAATCAGCCCCAGCATTTT. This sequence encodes CARNIKGTYSNQPQHF.